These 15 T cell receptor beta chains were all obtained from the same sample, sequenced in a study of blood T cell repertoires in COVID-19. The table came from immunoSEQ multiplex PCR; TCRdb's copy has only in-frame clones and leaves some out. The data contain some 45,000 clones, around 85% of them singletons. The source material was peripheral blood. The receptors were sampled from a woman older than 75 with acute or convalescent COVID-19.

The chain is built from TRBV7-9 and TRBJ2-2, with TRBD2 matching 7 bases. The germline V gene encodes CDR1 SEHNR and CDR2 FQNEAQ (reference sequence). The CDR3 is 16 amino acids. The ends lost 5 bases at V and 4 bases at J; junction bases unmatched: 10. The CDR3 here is CASSLGGRPPTGELFF. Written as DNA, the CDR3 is TGTGCCAGCAGCCTGGGGGGGAGGCCCCCCACCGGGGAGCTGTTTTTT.

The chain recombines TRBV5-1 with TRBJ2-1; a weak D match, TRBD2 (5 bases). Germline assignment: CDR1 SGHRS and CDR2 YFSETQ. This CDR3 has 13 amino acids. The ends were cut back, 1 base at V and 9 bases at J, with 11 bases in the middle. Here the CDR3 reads CASSLRVEGEQFF. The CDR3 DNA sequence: TGCGCCAGCAGCTTGCGGGTAGAGGGTGAGCAGTTCTTC.

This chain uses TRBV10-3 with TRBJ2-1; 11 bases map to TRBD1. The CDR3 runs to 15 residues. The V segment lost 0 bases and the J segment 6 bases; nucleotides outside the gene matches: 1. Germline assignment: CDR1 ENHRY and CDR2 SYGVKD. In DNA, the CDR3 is TGTGCCATCAGTGAGTCGGACAGGGGGCGCAATGAGCAGTTCTTC. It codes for CAISESDRGRNEQFF.

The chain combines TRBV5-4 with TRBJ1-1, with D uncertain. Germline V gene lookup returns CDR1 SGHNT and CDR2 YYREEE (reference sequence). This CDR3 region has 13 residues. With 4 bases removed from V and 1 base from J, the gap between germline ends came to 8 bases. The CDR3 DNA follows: TGTGCCAGCAGCCTGAACAGGAACACTGAAGCTTTCTTT. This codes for CASSLNRNTEAFF.

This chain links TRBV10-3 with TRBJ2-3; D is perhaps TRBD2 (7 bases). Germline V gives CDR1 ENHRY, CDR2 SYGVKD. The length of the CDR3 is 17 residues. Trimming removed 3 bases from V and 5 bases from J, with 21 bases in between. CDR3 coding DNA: TGTGCCATCAGTGACCCCCTAGCGGAGGGGGGTGTAGATACGCAGTATTTT. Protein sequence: CAISDPLAEGGVDTQYF.

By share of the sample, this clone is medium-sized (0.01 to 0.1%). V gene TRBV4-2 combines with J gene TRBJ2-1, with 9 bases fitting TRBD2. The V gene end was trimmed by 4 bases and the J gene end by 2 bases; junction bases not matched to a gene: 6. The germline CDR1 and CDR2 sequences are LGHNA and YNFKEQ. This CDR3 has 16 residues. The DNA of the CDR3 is TGTGCCAGCAGCCTGACTAGCGGAGACCCCTACAATGAGCAGTTCTTC. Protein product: CASSLTSGDPYNEQFF.

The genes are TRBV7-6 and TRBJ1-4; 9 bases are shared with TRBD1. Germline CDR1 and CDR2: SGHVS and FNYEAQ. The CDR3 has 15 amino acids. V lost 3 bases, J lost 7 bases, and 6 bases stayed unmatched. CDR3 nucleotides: TGTGCCAGCAGCTTGGGGGACAGGGACTCTGAAAAACTGTTTTTT. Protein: CASSLGDRDSEKLFF.

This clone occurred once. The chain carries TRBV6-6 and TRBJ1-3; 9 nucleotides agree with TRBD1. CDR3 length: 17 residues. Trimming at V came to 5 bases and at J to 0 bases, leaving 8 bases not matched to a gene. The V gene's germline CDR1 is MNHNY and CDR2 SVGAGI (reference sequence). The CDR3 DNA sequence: TGTGCCAGCAGTCTACAACAGGGGGCGAGCTCTGGAAACACCATATATTTT. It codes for CASSLQQGASSGNTIYF.

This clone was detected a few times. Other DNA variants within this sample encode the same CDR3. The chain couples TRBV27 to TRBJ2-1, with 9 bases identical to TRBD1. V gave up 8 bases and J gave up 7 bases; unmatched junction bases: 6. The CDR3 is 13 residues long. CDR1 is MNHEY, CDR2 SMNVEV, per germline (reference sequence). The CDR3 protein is CASRTGATNEQFF. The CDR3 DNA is TGTGCCAGCCGGACAGGGGCTACAAATGAGCAGTTCTTC.

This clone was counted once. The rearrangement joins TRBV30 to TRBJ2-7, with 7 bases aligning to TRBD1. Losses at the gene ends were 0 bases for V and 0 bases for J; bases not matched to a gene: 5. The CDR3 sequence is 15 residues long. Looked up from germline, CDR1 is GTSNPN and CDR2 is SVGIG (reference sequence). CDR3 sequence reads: CAWSVTPGGSYEQYF. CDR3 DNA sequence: TGTGCCTGGAGTGTAACCCCAGGGGGCTCCTACGAGCAGTACTTC. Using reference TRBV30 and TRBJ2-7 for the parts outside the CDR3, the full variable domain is SQTIHQWPATLVQPVGSPLSLECTVEGTSNPNLYWYRQAAGRGLQLLFYSVGIGQISSEVPQNLSASRPQDRQFILSSKKLLLSDSGFYLCAWSVTPGGSYEQYFGPGTRLTVT.

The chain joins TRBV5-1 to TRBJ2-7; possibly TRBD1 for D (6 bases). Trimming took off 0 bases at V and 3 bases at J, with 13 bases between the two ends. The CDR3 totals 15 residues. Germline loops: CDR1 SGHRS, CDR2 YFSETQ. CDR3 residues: CASSLVWTEDYEQYF. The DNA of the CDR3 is TGCGCCAGCAGCTTGGTTTGGACAGAAGACTACGAGCAGTACTTC.

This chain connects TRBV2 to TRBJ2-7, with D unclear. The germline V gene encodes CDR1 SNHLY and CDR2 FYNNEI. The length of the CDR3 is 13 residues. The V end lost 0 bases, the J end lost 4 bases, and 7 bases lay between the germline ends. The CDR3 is CASSEAYTYEQYF. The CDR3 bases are TGTGCCAGCAGTGAAGCTTACACATACGAGCAGTACTTC.

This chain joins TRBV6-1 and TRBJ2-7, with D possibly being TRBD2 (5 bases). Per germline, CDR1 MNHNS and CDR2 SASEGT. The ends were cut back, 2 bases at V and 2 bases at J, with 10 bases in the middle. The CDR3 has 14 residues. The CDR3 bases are TGTGCCAGCAGTGAACGGCTAGCTCCCTACGAGCAGTACTTC. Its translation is CASSERLAPYEQYF.

CDR3 DNA: TGCAGCGTTGTTACGGGAGCTTTCTATGAGCAGTTCTTC. Its protein is CSVVTGAFYEQFF. The V call is TRBV29-1, the J call TRBJ2-1; a possible D gene is TRBD2 (6 bases). V shed 4 bases and J shed 8 bases, with 15 bases lying between them. CDR3 size: 13 residues. Germline CDR1 and CDR2: SQVTM and ANQGSEA.

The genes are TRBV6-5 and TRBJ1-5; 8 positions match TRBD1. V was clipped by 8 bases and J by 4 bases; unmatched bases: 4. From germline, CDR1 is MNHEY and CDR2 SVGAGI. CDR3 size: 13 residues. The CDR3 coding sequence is TGTGCCAGCGAAAACAGGGGGAATCAGCCCCAGCATTTT. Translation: CASENRGNQPQHF.